This T cell receptor (beta chain) was identified during a study of Ad26.COV2.S vaccination and SARS-CoV-2 variants. Findings of the study overall: Reports say spike-specific CD8+ and CD4+ T cell responses covered substantial breadth after vaccination. Recipients given vaccine exceeded placebo recipients in spike-specific TCR breadth. Total responses of T cells may have been underestimated by the analyses of TCR breadth and depth.

Profiled with immunoSEQ multiplex PCR; TCRdb holds only in-frame clones, not every one. The sample shows tens of thousands of clones, around 83% of them seen only once. To note about this clone: Its antigen is as yet unknown.

In germline, CDR1 is SGHAT, CDR2 FQNNGV. The CDR3 is 15 residues long. Between the trimmed V and J ends, which lost 4 bases and 2 bases, there was a span of 14 bases. The sample here was peripheral blood, taken after recovery from COVID-19. The chain uses TRBV11-2 and TRBJ1-1; D not certain. The clonotype originates from a human donor who had recovered from COVID-19. The CDR3 DNA reads as TGTGCCAGCAGCTCCGATCCCAGACCCAACACTGAAGCTTTCTTT. It codes for CASSSDPRPNTEAFF.